The 5 T cell receptor beta chains below all came from one sample that was sequenced in a study of blood T cell repertoires in COVID-19. TCRdb keeps only in-frame clones here, not all; method: immunoSEQ multiplex PCR. The data contain around 84,000 clones, approximately 78% of them singletons. What was sequenced was peripheral blood. These receptor sequences come from a man aged 60 to 69 with COVID-19, enrolled during active disease.

This clone was counted a few times. The chain combines TRBV5-1 with TRBJ2-7; the D is unclear. CDR1 and CDR2 (germline): SGHRS, YFSETQ. V was trimmed by 0 bases and J by 5 bases, leaving 12 bases between them. CDR3 size: 14 residues. The DNA of the CDR3 is TGCGCCAGCAGCTTGGGGCAGTTTAAAGACGAGCAGTACTTC. As protein: CASSLGQFKDEQYF.

The chain has TRBV4-3 and TRBJ2-1; D perhaps matches TRBD2 (6 bases). The CDR3 has 15 residues. The germline V gene has CDR1 LGHNA and CDR2 YSLEER. Trimming left V 1 base short and J 3 bases short, with 10 bases between. DNA for the CDR3: TGCGCCAGCAGCCAAGTTAGCGGTCACTACAATGAGCAGTTCTTC. This encodes CASSQVSGHYNEQFF.

The chain uses TRBV3-1 (or the pseudogene TRBV3-2) and TRBJ1-6; D possibly corresponds to TRBD1 (6 bases). Germline-derived CDR1 and CDR2 are LGHDT and YNNKEL (reference sequence). CDR3 length: 15 amino acids. The V gene lost 4 bases and the J gene lost 9 bases, with 16 bases spanning the gap. In nucleotides, the CDR3 is TGTGCCAGCAGCCGATGGTGGCAGGGGAGTTCACCCCTCCACTTT. Encoded protein: CASSRWWQGSSPLHF.

In this sample, this clone turned up a few times. The V and J genes are TRBV5-1 and TRBJ1-1; D is undetermined. Germline V gene lookup returns CDR1 SGHRS and CDR2 YFSETQ. The length of the CDR3 is 15 residues. Trimming removed 0 bases at V and 0 bases at J, with 9 bases between. CDR3: CASSLVAAMNTEAFF. In DNA form, the CDR3 reads TGCGCCAGCAGCTTGGTGGCCGCAATGAACACTGAAGCTTTCTTT.

V usage is TRBV7-3 and J usage is TRBJ2-2, with D possibly matching TRBD1 (6 bases). The CDR3 sequence is 17 residues long. The germline V and J ends were trimmed by 6 bases and 3 bases, with 20 bases remaining between them. CDR1 is SGHTA, CDR2 FQGTGA, per germline. CDR3 sequence: CASSQKRQGPYTGELFF. The CDR3 DNA reads TGTGCCAGCAGTCAAAAGAGGCAGGGGCCTTACACCGGGGAGCTGTTTTTT.